Shown below are 21 T cell receptor beta chains from a single sample sequenced in a study of blood T cells in healthy people across ages. It was with a sample-barcoded 5' primer and a J-beta primer mix that a second PCR of about 7 to 12 cycles was run. TCRdb used MiXCR to reprocess the 5' RACE reads, holding one entry per CDR3 protein. The sample records over a million distinct CDR3 sequences, roughly a quarter being singletons. The same specimen was also included in a second study, on T cells of mothers and their children.

The sequencing sample was made of blood. Source of these receptors: a girl aged 2 to 10 in good health.

V gene TRBV20-1 combines with J gene TRBJ1-1, with D maybe TRBD1 (6 bases). The CDR3 spans 13 residues. V was cut by 6 bases and J by 5 bases, with 16 bases left in between. The germline V gene encodes CDR1 DFQATT and CDR2 SNEGSKA (reference sequence). The CDR3 nucleotides read TGCAGTGCCACCGAACAGGGCCTGACTGAAGCTTTCTTT. It codes for CSATEQGLTEAFF.

This clonotype appeared a few times. The rearrangement links TRBV4-1 to TRBJ2-1; 9 nucleotides align to TRBD2. Germline V lookup: CDR1 MGHRA, CDR2 YSYEKL. Trimming took 5 bases from V and 15 from J; bases not matched to a gene: 11. CDR3 length: 13 residues. CDR3: CASSVRSGSLPFF. The CDR3 DNA reads as TGCGCCAGCAGCGTGCGTAGCGGGAGTTTACCGTTCTTC.

The chain employs TRBV4-1 and TRBJ2-1, with 8 bases lining up with TRBD2. Trimming cost V 3 bases and J 8 bases; bases outside gene matches: 12. CDR1 and CDR2 from the germline V gene are MGHRA and YSYEKL. The CDR3 contains 16 residues. The CDR3 DNA follows: TGCGCCAGCAGCCAGAGCCCAGCGGGAGTGGTCGATGAGCAGTTCTTC. This translates into CASSQSPAGVVDEQFF.

This clonotype was seen a few times. This chain uses TRBV6-5 with TRBJ2-5; D gene uncertain. The CDR3 contains 13 residues. V lost 3 bases, J lost 5 bases, and 10 bases lay in between. Germline CDR1 and CDR2: MNHEY and SVGAGI. CDR3 region: CASSYDTGETQYF. The DNA of the CDR3 is TGTGCCAGCAGTTATGACACCGGGGAGACCCAGTACTTC.

There are a few counts of this clonotype. The chain recombines TRBV6-4 with TRBJ1-6; no reliable D call. CDR3 length: 13 amino acids. Germline lookup yields CDR1 MRHNA and CDR2 SNTAGT. Trimming removed 4 bases at V and 8 bases at J, with 9 bases between. The CDR3 region is CASSVEVDSPLHF. CDR3 sequence (DNA): TGTGCCAGCAGTGTCGAGGTAGATTCACCCCTCCACTTT.

The chain joins TRBV6-1 to TRBJ2-1; 8 nucleotides align to TRBD2. CDR3 length: 13 amino acids. The germline V gene has CDR1 MNHNS and CDR2 SASEGT. With 10 bases clipped from V and 8 bases from J, the junction kept 10 bases outside the gene matches. The CDR3, as DNA: TGTGCCATTCCGGGACTAGTGGCAGATGAGCAGTTCTTC. Its translation: CAIPGLVADEQFF.

This clonotype was detected only a few times. The V gene is TRBV18, the J gene TRBJ2-7, with TRBD2 matching over 7 bases. After removal of 3 bases from V and 3 bases from J, the junction contained 2 bases not matched to a gene. Germline-derived CDR1 and CDR2 are KGHSH and LQKENI. CDR3 size: 13 residues. CDR3 region: CASSPVAGYEQYF. The CDR3 nucleotides are TGTGCCAGCTCACCCGTAGCGGGCTACGAGCAGTACTTC.

With respect to this clonotype: Relative to the germline gene, one junction end is altered; a read error may explain this. This rearrangement joins TRBV15 to TRBJ2-5, with 9 nucleotides matching TRBD2. From germline, CDR1 is LNHNV and CDR2 YYDKDF (reference sequence). The CDR3 runs to 14 residues. In DNA, the CDR3 is TGTGCCACAAGTCCTCTAGCGGGACAAGAGACCCGGTACTTC. Translating gives CATSPLAGQETRYF.

The chain joins TRBV9 to TRBJ2-4; the D gene is possibly TRBD2 (5 bases). Trimming took off 0 bases at V and 9 bases at J, with 13 bases between the two ends. Germline CDR1 reads SGDLS; CDR2 reads YYNGEE. CDR3 length: 14 amino acids. The CDR3 DNA reads as TGTGCCAGCAGCGTAGCTGAACTAGGAGGCATTCAGTACTTC. As protein: CASSVAELGGIQYF.

The chain carries TRBV2 and TRBJ1-5; 8 nucleotides match TRBD1. CDR1 and CDR2 from the germline V gene are SNHLY and FYNNEI. This CDR3 is built from 13 residues. V lost 7 bases, J lost 9 bases, and 8 bases stayed unmatched. CDR3 sequence: CASNGRQGPPQHF. The CDR3 DNA follows: TGTGCCAGCAATGGCCGACAGGGGCCGCCCCAGCATTTT.

This clonotype was detected a few times. This chain joins TRBV7-2 and TRBJ2-1, with 12 bases lining up with TRBD2. Unmatched junction bases numbered 4, after V lost 5 bases and J lost 5 bases. The germline V gene encodes CDR1 SGHTA and CDR2 FQGNSA. The length of the CDR3 is 15 residues. CDR3 loop: CASSQLAGGHNEQFF. The CDR3 nucleotides are TGTGCCAGCAGCCAACTAGCGGGGGGCCACAATGAGCAGTTCTTC.

In its sample, this clonotype was seen a few times. The chain is built from TRBV9 and TRBJ2-2; tentatively, D is TRBD2 (5 bases). The CDR3 is made up of 16 amino acids. Trimming pared 0 bases from V and 6 bases from J, leaving 15 bases between. Germline values: CDR1 SGDLS, CDR2 YYNGEE. The CDR3 nucleotides read TGTGCCAGCAGCGTAGCGGCGGGTGAATTGTCCGGGGAGCTGTTTTTT. It specifies CASSVAAGELSGELFF. The full variable domain, its missing parts supplied by reference TRBV9 and TRBJ2-2, is DSGVTQTPKHLITATGQRVTLRCSPRSGDLSVYWYQQSLDQGLQFLIQYYNGEERAKGNILERFSAQQFPDLHSELNLSSLELGDSALYFCASSVAAGELSGELFFGEGSRLTVL.

This clonotype was found once. This chain uses TRBV12-3 or TRBV12-4 with TRBJ2-7; 9 bases are shared with TRBD2. The CDR3 totals 14 residues. V lost 6 bases, J lost 4 bases, and 7 bases stayed unmatched. The CDR3 reads CASSISGRAYEQYF. DNA of the CDR3: TGTGCCAGCAGCATTAGCGGGAGAGCATACGAGCAGTACTTC.

This chain links TRBV7-8 with TRBJ1-2, with TRBD1 matching over 11 bases. The junction had 18 bases not matched to a gene; V was cut back by 1 base and J by 14 bases. CDR1 is SGHVS and CDR2 is FQNEAQ in the germline V gene. The length of the CDR3 is 17 residues. CDR3 DNA sequence: TGTGCCAGCAGCTTAGATGCCGGGACAGGGGGTGCGAGGGCTAGTACCTTC. As protein: CASSLDAGTGGARASTF.

There are a few counts of this clonotype. The rearrangement joins TRBV29-1 to TRBJ2-7; 11 bases line up with TRBD2. The V gene's germline CDR1 is SQVTM and CDR2 ANQGSEA. V lost 4 bases and J lost 3; bases outside the gene matches: 2. This CDR3 is built from 13 residues. The CDR3 region is CSVGGLADYEQYF. CDR3 bases: TGCAGCGTTGGGGGACTAGCGGACTACGAGCAGTACTTC.

Notes on this clonotype: Given the absence of the conserved phenylalanine or tryptophan at the CDR3 end, a read error is likely. The V gene is TRBV20-1, the J gene TRBJ2-5; weak D call: TRBD2 (6 bases). In germline, CDR1 is DFQATT, CDR2 SNEGSKA (reference sequence). Trimming removed 3 bases at V and 0 bases at J, with 14 bases between. The CDR3 totals 15 residues. The chain's CDR3 is CSASPRGWYQETQYL. The CDR3 DNA sequence: TGCAGTGCTAGTCCGCGGGGTTGGTACCAAGAGACCCAGTACCTC.

This clonotype was seen a handful of times. The rearrangement joins TRBV7-2 to TRBJ1-2; 9 nucleotides align to TRBD1. This CDR3 is built from 15 residues. V shed 1 base, J shed 2 bases, and the junction held 2 bases outside the gene matches. Germline V gene sequence: CDR1 SGHTA, CDR2 FQGNSA. CDR3 DNA sequence: TGTGCCAGCAGCTTAGTTGGACAGGGGAACTATGGCTACACCTTC. Protein: CASSLVGQGNYGYTF.

This clonotype appeared a single time. The chain links TRBV6-1 to TRBJ2-5; tentatively, D is TRBD2 (5 bases). Germline CDR1 reads MNHNS; CDR2 reads SASEGT. This CDR3 contains 18 residues. Trimming removed 0 bases from V and 4 bases from J, with 21 bases in between. The CDR3: CASSEALEGAAVGETQYF. The CDR3 nucleotides read TGTGCCAGCAGTGAAGCGCTAGAGGGCGCGGCAGTCGGAGAGACCCAGTACTTC.

The table lists this clonotype with a few counts. The gene calls are TRBV7-2 and TRBJ2-5; no definite D call. This CDR3 is 13 amino acids long. CDR1 is SGHTA, CDR2 FQGNSA, per germline. V lost 4 bases to trimming and J lost 6 bases, with 12 bases between them. CDR3 in amino acids: CASSYPAGQTQYF. The CDR3 nucleotides read TGTGCCAGCAGCTACCCCGCCGGGCAGACCCAGTACTTC. The entire variable domain, with the rest obtained from reference TRBV7-2 and TRBJ2-5, is as follows: GAGVSQSPSNKVTEKGKDVELRCDPISGHTALYWYRQSLGQGLEFLIYFQGNSAPDKSGLPSDRFSAERTGGSVSTLTIQRTQQEDSAVYLCASSYPAGQTQYFGPGTRLLVL.

In this sample, this clonotype turned up a few times. The V and J genes are TRBV5-6 and TRBJ2-7; D uncertain. Trimming removed 3 bases from V and 4 bases from J, with 11 bases in between. Germline V lookup: CDR1 SGHDT, CDR2 YYEEEE. The CDR3 covers 13 residues. The CDR3 loop reads CASSWSRKYEQYF. The DNA of the CDR3 is TGTGCCAGCAGCTGGAGCAGGAAATACGAGCAGTACTTC.

J is TRBJ1-1 and V is TRBV5-1; D remains ambiguous. The V gene lost 0 bases and the J gene lost 1 base, with 7 bases spanning the gap. The germline gives CDR1 SGHRS, CDR2 YFSETQ. The CDR3 sequence is 14 residues long. The DNA for the CDR3 is TGCGCCAGCAGCTTGGATGACGGGAACACTGAAGCTTTCTTT. Protein sequence: CASSLDDGNTEAFF.